This T cell receptor beta chain was sequenced during a study of CD8 T cells in ankylosing spondylitis. TCRdb reprocessed the 5' RACE reads with MiXCR, giving one entry per CDR3 protein. The table lists 200,000 to 250,000 distinct CDR3 sequences, roughly 24% of them singletons, with approximately 6.6% in the top ten. This clonotype has more than one count but fewer than ten. The clonotype comes from a male donor with ankylosing spondylitis or in good health (not recorded which). Input material: blood, either unsorted or a sorted T cell fraction (not recorded which).

CDR3 protein: CASSLVGGSTDTQYF. The CDR3 bases are TGTGCCAGCAGCTTAGTCGGCGGGAGTACAGATACGCAGTATTTT. The rearrangement uses TRBV7-2 and TRBJ2-3; TRBD2 aligns across 7 bases. CDR1 is SGHTA, CDR2 FQGNSA, per germline. With 1 base clipped from V and 3 bases from J, the junction kept 4 bases outside the gene matches. The CDR3 spans 15 residues.